The 18 T cell receptor beta chains in this list originate from one sample, sequenced in a study of CD8 T cells in ankylosing spondylitis. Study-wide findings and caveats: What seemed typical of ankylosing spondylitis blood was a TCR beta motif built from about 8 highly homologous variants.

TCRdb reanalysed the 5' RACE reads using MiXCR and keeps one entry per CDR3 protein. The table includes 200,000 to 250,000 distinct CDR3 sequences, approximately 7.4% detected once. These receptors' targets are unknown. What was sequenced was blood, either unsorted or a sorted T cell fraction (not recorded which). The source is a male donor with ankylosing spondylitis.

This clonotype occurred many times. The J gene is TRBJ2-5, the V gene TRBV27; 13 bases line up with TRBD2. Germline loops: CDR1 MNHEY, CDR2 SMNVEV (reference sequence). This CDR3 has 15 amino acids. J lost 5 bases, V lost 5 bases, and 5 bases had no gene match. CDR3 bases: TGTGCCAGCAGTAGACTAGCGGGAGGTAGGGAGACCCAGTACTTC. It is translated as CASSRLAGGRETQYF.

In this sample, this clonotype turned up a few times. In DNA, the CDR3 is TGTGCCAGCAGCTTAGTTACAGAACCGAACACTGAAGCTTTCTTT. Its translation: CASSLVTEPNTEAFF. The chain links TRBV7-9 to TRBJ1-1, with D uncertain. V was shortened by 1 base and J by 1 base, with 10 bases between the two germline ends. The V gene's germline CDR1 is SEHNR and CDR2 FQNEAQ (reference sequence). The CDR3 consists of 15 residues.

A few counts support this clonotype. The genes are TRBV9 and TRBJ1-5; 7 bases line up with TRBD1. V trimming: 5 bases; J trimming: 4 bases; junction bases outside the gene matches: 6. The CDR3 sequence is 14 residues long. The germline V gene encodes CDR1 SGDLS and CDR2 YYNGEE. This chain's CDR3 is CASSARDSNQPQHF. CDR3 bases: TGTGCCAGCAGTGCTCGGGACAGTAATCAGCCCCAGCATTTT.

The sample holds many counts of this clonotype. The rearrangement links TRBV5-1 to TRBJ2-1; D unresolved. Trimming removed 2 bases at V and 5 bases at J, with 5 bases between. Germline lookup yields CDR1 SGHRS and CDR2 YFSETQ. This CDR3 spans 12 amino acids. The CDR3 reads CASSFQDNEQFF. The CDR3 region has the DNA TGCGCCAGCAGCTTCCAGGACAATGAGCAGTTCTTC.

This clonotype has only a few counts. The chain joins TRBV27 to TRBJ2-3; D tentatively fits TRBD1 or TRBD2 (5 bases each). The CDR3 sequence is 16 residues long. Deletions cut 5 bases from V and 4 bases from J, with 19 bases between. The germline CDR1 and CDR2 sequences are MNHEY and SMNVEV (reference sequence). Written as DNA, the CDR3 is TGTGCCAGCAGTGAGCTGACCGGGACCAGCCCAGATACGCAGTATTTT. Protein product: CASSELTGTSPDTQYF.

This clonotype was detected many times. The DNA for the CDR3 is TGTGCCAGCAGTCTCCGAGGAGAGGGCCAATCCTACAATGAGCAGTTCTTC. Translated: CASSLRGEGQSYNEQFF. This chain joins TRBV6-1 and TRBJ2-1; D is possibly TRBD2 (5 bases). Trimming stripped 5 bases from V and 1 base from J, with 18 bases between. The CDR3 is 17 residues long. Per germline, CDR1 MNHNS and CDR2 SASEGT.

In its sample, this clonotype was seen many times. The V call is TRBV9, the J call TRBJ2-3, with D hard to call. The V gene's germline CDR1 is SGDLS and CDR2 YYNGEE. V lost 3 bases, J lost 5 bases, and 10 bases lay in between. There are 13 residues in the CDR3. CDR3 nucleotides: TGTGCCAGCAGCGCCCCCCTTTTAGATACGCAGTATTTT. Translated, it gives CASSAPLLDTQYF. The full variable domain, in which reference TRBV9 and TRBJ2-3 provide the parts outside the CDR3, is DSGVTQTPKHLITATGQRVTLRCSPRSGDLSVYWYQQSLDQGLQFLIQYYNGEERAKGNILERFSAQQFPDLHSELNLSSLELGDSALYFCASSAPLLDTQYFGPGTRLTVL.

By share of the sample, this clonotype is large. This chain links TRBV20-1 with TRBJ2-7, with 11 positions matching TRBD2. The junction had 1 base not matched to a gene; V was cut back by 3 bases and J by 3 bases. This CDR3 comprises 13 residues. Germline assignment: CDR1 DFQATT and CDR2 SNEGSKA (reference sequence). The DNA of the CDR3 is TGCAGTGCTAGGACTAGCGGGAACTACGAGCAGTACTTC. Protein product: CSARTSGNYEQYF.

This clonotype was detected ten times or more. CDR3 nucleotides: TGCAGTGCTAGAGAACCTAGCTCCTACAATGAGCAGTTCTTC. Translated: CSAREPSSYNEQFF. The chain has TRBV20-1 and TRBJ2-1, with D unresolved. The CDR3 runs 14 residues. The V gene lost 0 bases and the J gene lost 0 bases, with 6 bases spanning the gap. CDR1 and CDR2 from the germline V gene are DFQATT and SNEGSKA (reference sequence).

This rearrangement joins TRBV7-9 to TRBJ2-7; 7 bases are a match to TRBD1. The CDR3 loop spans 15 amino acids. J was trimmed by 3 bases and V by 1 base; bases with no gene match: 6. Per germline, CDR1 SEHNR and CDR2 FQNEAQ (reference sequence). The CDR3 coding sequence is TGTGCCAGCAGCTTAGGAACGAACAGGGGCTACGAGCAGTACTTC. It codes for CASSLGTNRGYEQYF. Filled out from reference TRBV7-9 and TRBJ2-7, the complete variable domain reads DTGVSQNPRHKITKRGQNVTFRCDPISEHNRLYWYRQTLGQGPEFLTYFQNEAQLEKSRLLSDRFSAERPKGSFSTLEIQRTEQGDSAMYLCASSLGTNRGYEQYFGPGTRLTVT.

This clonotype showed up many times. The rearrangement uses TRBV11-2 and TRBJ2-7; 7 bases agree with TRBD2. CDR3 length: 15 residues. Germline trimming cut 5 bases from V and 3 bases from J; bases unmatched to any gene: 10. The germline gives CDR1 SGHAT, CDR2 FQNNGV. The CDR3 DNA follows: TGTGCCAGCAGCCTCGGGGCGGGAGCTCGCTACGAGCAGTACTTC. It encodes CASSLGAGARYEQYF.

J is TRBJ2-2 and V is TRBV5-1; 8 bases match TRBD1. Germline V gene sequence: CDR1 SGHRS, CDR2 YFSETQ. CDR3 length: 18 amino acids. J lost 1 base, V lost 5 bases, and 13 bases had no gene match. The CDR3 DNA is TGCGCCAGCAGACATCCACCCAACAGGGGGAGGAACACCGGGGAGCTGTTTTTT. Its translation: CASRHPPNRGRNTGELFF.

In this sample, this clonotype turned up many times. The chain combines TRBV7-9 with TRBJ2-5; 9 bases are shared with TRBD1. Losses at the gene ends were 4 bases for V and 3 bases for J; bases not matched to a gene: 6. CDR3 length equals 15 residues. Per germline, CDR1 SEHNR and CDR2 FQNEAQ (reference sequence). The CDR3 region has the DNA TGTGCCAGCAGCTATGGACAGGGGATTGAAGAGACCCAGTACTTC. Protein sequence: CASSYGQGIEETQYF.

This clonotype was detected a few times. The chain couples TRBV7-9 to TRBJ2-7; D possibly corresponds to TRBD1 (6 bases). V lost 5 bases and J 0 bases, leaving 11 bases between the germline ends. CDR1 is SEHNR, CDR2 FQNEAQ, per germline (reference sequence). This CDR3 is built from 14 residues. This chain's CDR3 is CASSPMTGSYEQYF. The CDR3 DNA sequence: TGTGCCAGCAGCCCAATGACAGGCTCCTACGAGCAGTACTTC.

This clonotype came up a few times. This chain joins TRBV7-9 and TRBJ2-2; 7 bases line up with TRBD1. The CDR3 has 15 residues. V shed 5 bases, J shed 5 bases, and the junction held 8 bases outside the gene matches. The germline CDR1 and CDR2 sequences are SEHNR and FQNEAQ (reference sequence). CDR3 in DNA: TGTGCCAGCAGCGCGCTGACAGGGAGAACCGGGGAGCTGTTTTTT. This encodes CASSALTGRTGELFF.

In its sample, this clonotype was seen many times. This chain connects TRBV4-3 to TRBJ1-1; D uncertain. The germline V gene encodes CDR1 LGHNA and CDR2 YSLEER. V was clipped by 0 bases and J by 2 bases, with 19 bases between them. There are 18 residues in the CDR3. The CDR3 protein is CASSQEGRSPIPNTEAFF. CDR3 coding DNA: TGCGCCAGCAGCCAAGAAGGGAGGTCGCCGATTCCCAACACTGAAGCTTTCTTT.

The chain employs TRBV12-3 or TRBV12-4 and TRBJ1-1, with D maybe TRBD1 (6 bases). This CDR3 contains 17 residues. Between the trimmed V and J ends, which lost 2 bases and 3 bases, there was a span of 19 bases. CDR3 sequence: CASSLHPASRGDTEAFF. The CDR3 nucleotides read TGTGCCAGCAGTTTACATCCGGCCTCGAGGGGGGACACTGAAGCTTTCTTT.

This clonotype was counted a few times. The V call is TRBV30, the J call TRBJ2-1; D gene ambiguous. Germline V gene lookup returns CDR1 GTSNPN and CDR2 SVGIG (reference sequence). Trimming took off 3 bases at V and 5 bases at J, with 2 bases between the two ends. This CDR3 comprises 10 residues. The CDR3 region has the DNA TGTGCCTGGAGCGACAATGAGCAGTTCTTC. Its protein is CAWSDNEQFF.